This T cell receptor (beta chain) was documented in a study of blood T cell repertoires in COVID-19. Whole-study context: PBMCs, B-cell-depleted T cells, or T cells provided the cDNA or gDNA that made up the material.

Data came from immunoSEQ multiplex PCR; TCRdb stores just in-frame clones and leaves some out. The sample includes over 250,000 clones, 80% to 90% of them seen just once. Sequences were obtained from peripheral blood. This clonotype was sampled from a woman in her seventies with acute or convalescent COVID-19.

CDR3 residues: CAGETGQNTEAFF. CDR3 nucleotides: TGTGCCGGGGAGACAGGGCAGAACACTGAAGCTTTCTTT. The genes are TRBV30 and TRBJ1-1; 7 positions agree with TRBD1. CDR3 length: 13 residues. Trimming at V came to 8 bases and at J to 1 base, leaving 7 bases not matched to a gene. The germline V gene has CDR1 GTSNPN and CDR2 SVGIG (reference sequence).